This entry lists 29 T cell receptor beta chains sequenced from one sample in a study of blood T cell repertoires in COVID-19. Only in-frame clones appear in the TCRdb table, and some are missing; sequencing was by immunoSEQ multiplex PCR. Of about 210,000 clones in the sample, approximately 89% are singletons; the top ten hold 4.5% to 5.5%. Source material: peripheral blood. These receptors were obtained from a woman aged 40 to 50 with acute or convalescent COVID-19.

The CDR3 DNA reads as TGCAGCGTTAGCCTGACAGGGTTCAGTGAAAAACTGTTTTTT. The encoded protein is CSVSLTGFSEKLFF. The gene calls are TRBV29-1 and TRBJ1-4; TRBD1 aligns across 7 bases. Trimming took 5 bases from V and 7 from J; bases not matched to a gene: 10. This CDR3 contains 14 residues. The germline gives CDR1 SQVTM, CDR2 ANQGSEA.

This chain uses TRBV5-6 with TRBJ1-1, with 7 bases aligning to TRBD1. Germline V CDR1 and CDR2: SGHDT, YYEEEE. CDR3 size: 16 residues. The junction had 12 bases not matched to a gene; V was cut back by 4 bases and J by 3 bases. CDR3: CASSETTGAVDTEAFF. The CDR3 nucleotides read TGTGCCAGCAGCGAAACCACAGGGGCGGTGGACACTGAAGCTTTCTTT.

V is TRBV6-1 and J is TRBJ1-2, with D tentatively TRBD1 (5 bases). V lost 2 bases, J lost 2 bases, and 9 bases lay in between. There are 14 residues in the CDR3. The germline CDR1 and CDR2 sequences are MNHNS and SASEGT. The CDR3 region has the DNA TGTGCCAGCAGTGAACAGGGCCAGAACTATGGCTACACCTTC. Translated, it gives CASSEQGQNYGYTF.

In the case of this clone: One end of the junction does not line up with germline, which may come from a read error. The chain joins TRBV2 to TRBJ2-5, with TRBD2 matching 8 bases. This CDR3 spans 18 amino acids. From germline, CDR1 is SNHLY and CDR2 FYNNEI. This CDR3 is CASSKAPSAGVTQETQYF. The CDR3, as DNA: TGTGCCAGCAGTAAAGCCCCCTCAGCGGGGGTTACCCAGGAGACCCAGTACTTC. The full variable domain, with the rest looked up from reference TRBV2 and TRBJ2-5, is EPEVTQTPSHQVTQMGQEVILRCVPISNHLYFYWYRQILGQKVEFLVSFYNNEISEKSEIFDDQFSVERPDGSNFTLKIRSTKLEDSAMYFCASSKAPSAGVTQETQYFGPGTRLLVL.

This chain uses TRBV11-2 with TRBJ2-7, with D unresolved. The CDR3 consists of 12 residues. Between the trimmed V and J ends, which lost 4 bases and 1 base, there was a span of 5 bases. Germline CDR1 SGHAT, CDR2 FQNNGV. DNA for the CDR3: TGTGCCAGCAGCTCCTCGTCCTACGAGCAGTACGTC. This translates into CASSSSSYEQYV.

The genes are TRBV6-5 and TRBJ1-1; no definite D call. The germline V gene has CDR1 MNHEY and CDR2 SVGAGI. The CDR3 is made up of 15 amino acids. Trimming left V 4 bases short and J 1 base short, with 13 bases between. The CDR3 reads CASSSGSTRNTEAFF. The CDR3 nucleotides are TGTGCCAGCAGTTCCGGGTCGACGAGGAACACTGAAGCTTTCTTT.

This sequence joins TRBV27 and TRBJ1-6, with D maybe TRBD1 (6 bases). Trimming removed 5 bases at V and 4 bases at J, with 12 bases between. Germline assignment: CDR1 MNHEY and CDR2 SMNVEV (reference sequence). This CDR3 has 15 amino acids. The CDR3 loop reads CASSARTAYNSPLHF. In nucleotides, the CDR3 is TGTGCCAGCAGTGCTCGGACAGCATATAATTCACCCCTCCACTTT.

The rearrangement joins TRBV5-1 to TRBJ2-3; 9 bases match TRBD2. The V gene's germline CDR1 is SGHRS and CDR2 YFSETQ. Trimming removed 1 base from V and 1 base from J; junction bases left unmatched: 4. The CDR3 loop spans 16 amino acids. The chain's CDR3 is CASSLRASGGTDTQYF. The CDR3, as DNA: TGCGCCAGCAGCTTGAGGGCTAGCGGGGGCACAGATACGCAGTATTTT.

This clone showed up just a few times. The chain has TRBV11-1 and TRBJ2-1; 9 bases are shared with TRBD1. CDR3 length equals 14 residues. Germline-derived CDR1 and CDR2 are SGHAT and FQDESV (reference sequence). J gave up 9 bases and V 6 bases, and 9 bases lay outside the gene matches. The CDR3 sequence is CASRDRGLRSEQFF. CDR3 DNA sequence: TGTGCCAGCAGGGACAGGGGACTTCGTAGTGAGCAGTTCTTC.

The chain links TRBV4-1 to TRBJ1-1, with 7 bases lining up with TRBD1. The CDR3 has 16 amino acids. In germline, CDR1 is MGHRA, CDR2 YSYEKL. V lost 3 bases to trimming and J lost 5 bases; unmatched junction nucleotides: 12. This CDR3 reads CASSHPLRGLGTEAFF. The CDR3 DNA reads TGCGCCAGCAGCCATCCCCTGAGGGGGCTTGGGACTGAAGCTTTCTTT.

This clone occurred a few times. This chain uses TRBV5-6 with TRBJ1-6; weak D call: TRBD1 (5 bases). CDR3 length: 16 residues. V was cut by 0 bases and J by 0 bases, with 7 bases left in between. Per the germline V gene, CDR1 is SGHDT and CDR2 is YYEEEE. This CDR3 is CASSLGGRSYNSPLHF. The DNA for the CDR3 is TGTGCCAGCAGCTTGGGGGGCCGCTCCTATAATTCACCCCTCCACTTT.

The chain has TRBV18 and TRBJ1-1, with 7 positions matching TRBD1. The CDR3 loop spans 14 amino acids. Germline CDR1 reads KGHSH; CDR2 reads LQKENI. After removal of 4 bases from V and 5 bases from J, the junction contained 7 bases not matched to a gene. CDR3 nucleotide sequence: TGTGCCAGCTCACGCTCCTTGGACAGGACTGAAGCTTTCTTT. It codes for CASSRSLDRTEAFF.

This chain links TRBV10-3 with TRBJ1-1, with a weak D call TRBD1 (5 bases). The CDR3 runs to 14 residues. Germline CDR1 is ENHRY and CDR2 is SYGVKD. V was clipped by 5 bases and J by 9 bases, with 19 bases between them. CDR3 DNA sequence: TGTGCCATCAGTTTCAGGGATTCGGACACCCAAGCTTTCTTT. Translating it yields CAISFRDSDTQAFF.

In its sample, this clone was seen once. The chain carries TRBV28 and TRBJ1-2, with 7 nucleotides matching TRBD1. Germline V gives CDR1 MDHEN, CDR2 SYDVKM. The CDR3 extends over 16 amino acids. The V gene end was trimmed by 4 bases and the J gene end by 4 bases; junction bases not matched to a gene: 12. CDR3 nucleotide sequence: TGTGCCAGCAGTTCCCCATTATCGACAGGGTCCTATGGCTACACCTTC. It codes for CASSSPLSTGSYGYTF.

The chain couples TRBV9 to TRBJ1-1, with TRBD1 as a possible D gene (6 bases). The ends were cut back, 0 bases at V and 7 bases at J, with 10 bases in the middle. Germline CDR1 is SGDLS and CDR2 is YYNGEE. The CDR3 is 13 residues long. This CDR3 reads CASSVVLGGEAFF. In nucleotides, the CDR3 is TGTGCCAGCAGCGTAGTGTTAGGGGGTGAAGCTTTCTTT.

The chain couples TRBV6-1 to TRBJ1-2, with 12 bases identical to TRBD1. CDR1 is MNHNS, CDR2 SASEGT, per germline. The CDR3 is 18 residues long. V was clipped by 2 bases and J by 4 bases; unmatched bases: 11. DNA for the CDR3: TGTGCCAGCAGTGAATGGGGCGTGGGGACAGGGGGCTCCTATGGCTACACCTTC. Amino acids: CASSEWGVGTGGSYGYTF.

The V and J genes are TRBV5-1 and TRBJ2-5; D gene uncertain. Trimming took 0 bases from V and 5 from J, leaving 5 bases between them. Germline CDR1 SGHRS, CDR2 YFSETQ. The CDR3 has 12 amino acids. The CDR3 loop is CASSLALETQYF. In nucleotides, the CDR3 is TGCGCCAGCAGCTTGGCTTTGGAGACCCAGTACTTC. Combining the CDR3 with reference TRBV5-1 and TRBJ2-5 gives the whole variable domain KAGVTQTPRYLIKTRGQQVTLSCSPISGHRSVSWYQQTPGQGLQFLFEYFSETQRNKGNFPGRFSGRQFSNSRSEMNVSTLELGDSALYLCASSLALETQYFGPGTRLLVL.

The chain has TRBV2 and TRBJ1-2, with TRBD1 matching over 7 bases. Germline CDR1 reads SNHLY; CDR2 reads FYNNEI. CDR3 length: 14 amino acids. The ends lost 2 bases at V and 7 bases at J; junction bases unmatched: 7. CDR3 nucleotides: TGTGCCAGCAGTGAATGGAGGGGGCAGGGTGGCTACACCTTC. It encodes CASSEWRGQGGYTF.

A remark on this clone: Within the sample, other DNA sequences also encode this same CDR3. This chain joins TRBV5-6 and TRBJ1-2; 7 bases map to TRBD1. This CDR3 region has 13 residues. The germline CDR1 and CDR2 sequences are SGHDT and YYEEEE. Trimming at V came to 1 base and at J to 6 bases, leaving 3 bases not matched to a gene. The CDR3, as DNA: TGTGCCAGCAGCTTGCGGCAGGGGGATGGCTACACCTTC. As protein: CASSLRQGDGYTF.

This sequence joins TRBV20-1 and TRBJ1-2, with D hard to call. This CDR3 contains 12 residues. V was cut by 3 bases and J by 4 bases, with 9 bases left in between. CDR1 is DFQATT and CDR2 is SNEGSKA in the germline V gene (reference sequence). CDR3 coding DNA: TGCAGTGCTAGTGTGGCAGGCTATGGCTACACCTTC. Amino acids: CSASVAGYGYTF.

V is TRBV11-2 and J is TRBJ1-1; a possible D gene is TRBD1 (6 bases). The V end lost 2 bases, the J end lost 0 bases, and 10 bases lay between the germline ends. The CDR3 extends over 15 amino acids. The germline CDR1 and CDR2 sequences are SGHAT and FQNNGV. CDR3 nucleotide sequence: TGTGCCAGCAGCTTAACGGGGGGCGTGAACACTGAAGCTTTCTTT. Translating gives CASSLTGGVNTEAFF.

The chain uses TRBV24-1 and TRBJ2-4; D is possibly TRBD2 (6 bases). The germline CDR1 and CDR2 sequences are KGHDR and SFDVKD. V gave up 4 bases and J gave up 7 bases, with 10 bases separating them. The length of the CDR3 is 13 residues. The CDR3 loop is CATSEEGRNIQYF. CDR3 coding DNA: TGTGCCACCAGTGAGGAGGGACGGAACATTCAGTACTTC.

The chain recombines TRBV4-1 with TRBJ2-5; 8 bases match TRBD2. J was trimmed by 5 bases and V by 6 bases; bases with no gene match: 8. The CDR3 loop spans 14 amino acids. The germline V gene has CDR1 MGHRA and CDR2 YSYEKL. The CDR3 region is CASRAPGGPETQYF. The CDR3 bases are TGCGCCAGCAGAGCACCGGGGGGGCCGGAGACCCAGTACTTC.

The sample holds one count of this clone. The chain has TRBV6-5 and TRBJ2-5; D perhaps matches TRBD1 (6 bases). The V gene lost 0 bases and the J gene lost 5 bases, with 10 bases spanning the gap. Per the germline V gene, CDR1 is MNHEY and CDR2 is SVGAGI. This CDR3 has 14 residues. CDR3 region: CASSYSTRGETQYF. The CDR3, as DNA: TGTGCCAGCAGTTACTCGACGAGGGGGGAGACCCAGTACTTC.

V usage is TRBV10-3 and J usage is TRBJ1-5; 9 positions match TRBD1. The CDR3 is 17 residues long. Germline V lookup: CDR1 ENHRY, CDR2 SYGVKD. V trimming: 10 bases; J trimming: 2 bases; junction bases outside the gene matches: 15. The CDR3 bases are TGTGCCACCCAGGGACAGGGAAGATTGCTCGGCAATCAGCCCCAGCATTTT. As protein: CATQGQGRLLGNQPQHF.

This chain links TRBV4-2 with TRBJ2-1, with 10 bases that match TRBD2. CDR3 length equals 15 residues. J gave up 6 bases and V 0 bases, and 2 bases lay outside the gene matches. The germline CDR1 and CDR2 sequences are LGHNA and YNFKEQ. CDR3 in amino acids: CASSQDIAGGNEQFF. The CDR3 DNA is TGTGCCAGCAGCCAAGATATAGCGGGGGGCAATGAGCAGTTCTTC.

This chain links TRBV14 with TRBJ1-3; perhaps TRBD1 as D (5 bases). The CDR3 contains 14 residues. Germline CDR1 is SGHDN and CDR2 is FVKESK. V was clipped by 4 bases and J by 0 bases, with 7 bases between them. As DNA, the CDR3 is TGTGCCAGCAGCCCAGGGATCTCTGGAAACACCATATATTTT. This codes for CASSPGISGNTIYF.

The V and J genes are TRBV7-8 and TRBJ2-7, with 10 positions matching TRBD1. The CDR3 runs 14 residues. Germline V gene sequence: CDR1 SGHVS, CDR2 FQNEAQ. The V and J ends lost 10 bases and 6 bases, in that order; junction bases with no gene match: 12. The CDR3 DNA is TGTGCCACCTCGTTTGGGACAGGGGAGTTCGAGCAGTACGTC. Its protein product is CATSFGTGEFEQYV.

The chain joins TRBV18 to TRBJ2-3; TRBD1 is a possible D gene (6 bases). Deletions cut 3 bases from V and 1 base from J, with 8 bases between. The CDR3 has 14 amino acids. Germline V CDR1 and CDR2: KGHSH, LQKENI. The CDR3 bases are TGTGCCAGCTCACCGGGGGCGGGCACAGATACGCAGTATTTT. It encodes CASSPGAGTDTQYF.